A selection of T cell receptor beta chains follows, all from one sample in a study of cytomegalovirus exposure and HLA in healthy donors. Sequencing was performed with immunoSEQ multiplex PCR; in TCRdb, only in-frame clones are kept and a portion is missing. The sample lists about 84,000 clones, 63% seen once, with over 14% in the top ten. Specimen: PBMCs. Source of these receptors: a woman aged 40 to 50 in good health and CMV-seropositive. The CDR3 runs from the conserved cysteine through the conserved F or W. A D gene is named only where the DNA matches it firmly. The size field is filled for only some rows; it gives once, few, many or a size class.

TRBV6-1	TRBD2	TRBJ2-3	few	CASTAGGRTYTQYF	TGTGCCAGCACTGCGGGAGGCCGCACGTATACGCAGTATTTT
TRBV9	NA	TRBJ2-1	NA	CASSALHVTSWAEQFF	TGTGCCAGCAGCGCCCTCCACGTTACTAGCTGGGCGGAGCAGTTCTTC
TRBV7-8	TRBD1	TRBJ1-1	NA	CASSLRDRAEAFF	TGTGCCAGCAGCTTACGGGACAGGGCTGAAGCTTTCTTT
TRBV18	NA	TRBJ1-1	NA	CASSPPFSRLNTEAFF	TGTGCCAGCTCACCACCGTTTAGCCGGTTGAACACTGAAGCTTTCTTT
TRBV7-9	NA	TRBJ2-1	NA	CASSPVRGLRREQFF	TGTGCCAGCAGCCCCGTGCGGGGACTCCGTCGGGAGCAGTTCTTC
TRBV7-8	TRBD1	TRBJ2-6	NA	CATSFTGAASGANVLTF	TGTGCCACCTCGTTTACAGGGGCCGCCTCTGGGGCCAACGTCCTGACTTTC
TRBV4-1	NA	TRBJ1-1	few	CASSQDRDTEAFF	TGCGCCAGCAGCCAAGACAGGGACACTGAAGCTTTCTTT
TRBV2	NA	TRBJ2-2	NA	CAVDRFRELFF	TGTGCCGTCGACAGGTTCAGGGAGCTGTTTTTT
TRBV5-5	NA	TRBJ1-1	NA	CASSSISGATEAFF	TGTGCCAGCAGCTCGATCTCAGGGGCCACTGAAGCTTTCTTT
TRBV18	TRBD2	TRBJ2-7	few	CASSPRGGATYEQYF	TGTGCCAGCTCACCACGGGGGGGAGCGACCTACGAGCAGTACTTC
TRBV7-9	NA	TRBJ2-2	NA	CASSLASGGAELFF	TGTGCCAGCAGCTTAGCTAGCGGAGGGGCGGAGCTGTTTTTT
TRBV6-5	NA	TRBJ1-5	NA	CASSSKYSNQPQHF	TGTGCCAGCAGTTCTAAGTATAGCAATCAGCCCCAGCATTTT
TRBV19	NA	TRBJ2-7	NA	CASSGLGYEQYF	TGTGCCAGTAGTGGACTCGGCTACGAGCAGTACTTC
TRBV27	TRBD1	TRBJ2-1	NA	CASSVATGTYEQFF	TGTGCCAGCAGTGTCGCGACAGGGACGTATGAGCAGTTCTTC
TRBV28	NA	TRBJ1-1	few	CASSFGIPEAFF	TGTGCCAGCAGTTTCGGGATCCCTGAAGCTTTCTTT
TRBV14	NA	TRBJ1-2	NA	CASSHTRGWGDDYGYTF	TGTGCCAGCAGCCATACCCGTGGTTGGGGGGACGACTATGGCTACACCTTC
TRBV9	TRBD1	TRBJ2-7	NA	CASSFRDRDYEQYF	TGTGCCAGCAGCTTCCGGGACAGGGACTACGAGCAGTACTTC
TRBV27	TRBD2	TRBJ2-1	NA	CASSLLGLAENEQFF	TGTGCCAGCAGTTTGTTGGGACTAGCAGAAAATGAGCAGTTCTTC
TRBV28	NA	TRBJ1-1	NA	CASIARQGAFF	TGTGCCAGCATTGCTCGCCAGGGAGCTTTCTTT
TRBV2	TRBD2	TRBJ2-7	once	CASSPAGGESYEQYF	TGTGCCAGCAGTCCAGCGGGAGGAGAATCCTACGAGCAGTACTTC
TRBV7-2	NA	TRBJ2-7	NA	CASSLSRGASYEQYF	TGTGCCAGCAGCTTATCACGGGGGGCCTCCTACGAGCAGTACTTC
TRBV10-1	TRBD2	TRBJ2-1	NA	CANNWGGSVKGYNEQFF	TGCGCCAACAACTGGGGGGGGTCCGTAAAGGGGTACAATGAGCAGTTCTTC
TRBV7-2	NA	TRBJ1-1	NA	CASTDLLGRGNTEAFF	TGTGCCAGCACCGACTTACTGGGCAGGGGGAACACTGAAGCTTTCTTT
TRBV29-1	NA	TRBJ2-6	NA	CSVERFSGANVLTF	TGCAGCGTTGAACGGTTCTCTGGGGCCAACGTCCTGACTTTC
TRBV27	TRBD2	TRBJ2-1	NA	CASSNLAGSSYNEQFF	TGTGCCAGCAGCAACCTAGCGGGAAGCTCCTACAATGAGCAGTTCTTC
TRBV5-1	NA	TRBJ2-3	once	CASSAAAATDTQYF	TGCGCCAGCAGCGCGGCGGCGGCCACAGATACGCAGTATTTT
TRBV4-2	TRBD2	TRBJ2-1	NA	CASSQGESGSWNEQFF	TGTGCCAGCAGCCAAGGAGAAAGCGGGAGTTGGAATGAGCAGTTCTTC
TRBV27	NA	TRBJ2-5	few	CASSPVTGQGGETQYF	TGTGCCAGCAGTCCCGTGACAGGTCAGGGGGGAGAGACCCAGTACTTC
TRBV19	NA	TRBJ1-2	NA	CASSVGRVDGYTF	TGTGCCAGTAGTGTCGGCAGGGTGGACGGCTACACCTTC
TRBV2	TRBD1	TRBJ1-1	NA	CASTWGQLNTEAFF	TGTGCCAGCACCTGGGGACAGTTGAACACTGAAGCTTTCTTT
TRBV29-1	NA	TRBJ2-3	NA	CSAEGGIGPTDTQYF	TGCAGCGCCGAGGGCGGGATAGGACCCACAGATACGCAGTATTTT
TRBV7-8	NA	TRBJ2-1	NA	CASSLGGFDNEQFF	TGTGCCAGCAGCTTAGGCGGTTTTGACAATGAGCAGTTCTTC
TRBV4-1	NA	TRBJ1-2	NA	CASSQVGGFAYTF	TGCGCCAGCAGCCAAGTGGGGGGGTTCGCTTACACCTTC
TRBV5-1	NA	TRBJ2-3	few	CASSQSTDTQYF	TGCGCCAGCAGCCAAAGCACAGATACGCAGTATTTT
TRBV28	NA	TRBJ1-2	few	CASSTFDRNLYGYTF	TGTGCCAGCAGTACCTTCGACAGAAACCTCTATGGCTACACCTTC
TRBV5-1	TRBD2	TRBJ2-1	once	CASSVTGTSTDEQFF	TGCGCCAGCAGCGTAACCGGGACTAGCACCGATGAGCAGTTCTTC
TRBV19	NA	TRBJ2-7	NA	CASSRKKASGTHLRHEQYF	TGTGCCAGTAGTAGGAAAAAGGCCTCCGGGACTCACCTCCGCCACGAGCAGTACTTC